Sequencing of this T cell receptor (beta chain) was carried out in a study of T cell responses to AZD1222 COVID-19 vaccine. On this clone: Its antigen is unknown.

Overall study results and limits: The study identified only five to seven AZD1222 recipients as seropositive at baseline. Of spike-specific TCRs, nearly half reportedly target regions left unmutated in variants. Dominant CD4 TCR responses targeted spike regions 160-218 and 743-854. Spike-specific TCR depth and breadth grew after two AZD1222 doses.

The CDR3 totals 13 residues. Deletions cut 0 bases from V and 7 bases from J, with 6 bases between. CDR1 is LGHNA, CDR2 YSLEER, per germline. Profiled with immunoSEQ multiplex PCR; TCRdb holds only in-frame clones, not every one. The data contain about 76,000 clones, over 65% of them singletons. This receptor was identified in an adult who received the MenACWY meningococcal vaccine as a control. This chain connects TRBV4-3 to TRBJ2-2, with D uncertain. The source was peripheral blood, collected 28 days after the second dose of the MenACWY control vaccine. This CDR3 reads CASSQDGLGELFF. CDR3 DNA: TGCGCCAGCAGCCAAGATGGGCTCGGGGAGCTGTTTTTT.